The 10 T cell receptor beta chains listed next were all sequenced from one sample in a study of response to subunit inactivated influenza vaccine (dated by TCRdb to the late 2010s). Preparation of the library involved RT-PCR. TCRdb names Illumina HiSeq 2500 as the instrument used. TCRdb's own reprocessing of the public reads used fastp at Q25 and MiXCR and kept productive beta chains. For every CDR3 protein sequence, its rows merge into one entry that carries the most common genes and DNA. The sample table records under 200,000 distinct CDR3 sequences; 12% of these occur just once. About 29% of the sample belongs to the ten largest clones. This same sample was also taken into another study, of T cells expressing NK-cell markers. As that second paper reports: TCR beta cDNA libraries were made by 5'RACE template switching that added a universal primer site and unique molecular identifiers.

Sample: CD8+ T cells sorted from PBMCs, taken roughly 12 days after vaccination. All receptors derive from a man aged 50 or older who received an inactivated influenza vaccine. Donor details come from another sample of the same person, matched by shared clones.

In this sample, this clonotype turned up a few times. The rearrangement joins TRBV6-5 to TRBJ2-2; possibly TRBD2 for D (5 bases). V was pared by 0 bases and J by 4 bases, with 15 bases between. The CDR3 runs 17 residues. Germline V gene sequence: CDR1 MNHEY, CDR2 SVGAGI. The CDR3 DNA reads as TGTGCCAGCAGTTACTCGAGGGAAATCCTGGGCACCGGGGAGCTGTTTTTT. Translated: CASSYSREILGTGELFF.

There are a few counts of this clonotype. The chain joins TRBV29-1 to TRBJ2-7; no clear D gene. Germline lookup yields CDR1 SQVTM and CDR2 ANQGSEA. The CDR3 consists of 15 residues. The V gene lost 0 bases and the J gene lost 0 bases, with 12 bases spanning the gap. CDR3 coding DNA: TGCAGCGTTGAAGATCCCTACTTAAGCTCCTACGAGCAGTACTTC. Translated: CSVEDPYLSSYEQYF.

J is TRBJ2-6 and V is TRBV27; D not certain. V shed 1 base and J shed 0 bases, with 7 bases lying between them. CDR1 is MNHEY, CDR2 SMNVEV, per germline (reference sequence). The CDR3 is 16 residues long. CDR3 sequence (DNA): TGTGCCAGCAGTTTATTACAGAACTCTGGGGCCAACGTCCTGACTTTC. Protein sequence: CASSLLQNSGANVLTF.

In its sample, this clonotype was seen once. The genes are TRBV6-5 and TRBJ2-5; TRBD2 might be the D (6 bases). The V gene lost 0 bases and the J gene lost 2 bases, with 10 bases spanning the gap. There are 15 residues in the CDR3. Per the germline V gene, CDR1 is MNHEY and CDR2 is SVGAGI. DNA of the CDR3: TGTGCCAGCAGTTACTCGGACTACAGACAAGAGACCCAGTACTTC. This encodes CASSYSDYRQETQYF.

In this sample, this clonotype turned up a few times. This CDR3 reads CATSRDFGIYEQYF. As DNA, the CDR3 is TGTGCCACCAGCAGAGATTTCGGGATATACGAGCAGTACTTC. The rearrangement links TRBV15 to TRBJ2-7, with a possible D match to TRBD2 (5 bases). The CDR3 is 14 amino acids. V lost 0 bases and J 4 bases, leaving 10 bases between the germline ends. CDR1 is LNHNV, CDR2 YYDKDF, per germline (reference sequence).

This clonotype was counted between two and nine times. This chain links TRBV5-1 with TRBJ2-4, with D perhaps TRBD2 (6 bases). CDR1 and CDR2 from the germline V gene are SGHRS and YFSETQ. The V end was cut by 9 bases, the J end by 5 bases, with 24 bases between. The CDR3 is 16 amino acids. This chain's CDR3 is CAKFLGGSTSQNIQYF. The CDR3 DNA follows: TGCGCCAAATTCCTAGGAGGGTCCACATCTCAAAACATTCAGTACTTC.

This clonotype came up a few times. The chain employs TRBV5-6 and TRBJ2-1; 7 bases are shared with TRBD1. Germline V gives CDR1 SGHDT, CDR2 YYEEEE. V gave up 2 bases and J gave up 15 bases; unmatched junction bases: 8. The CDR3 is 12 amino acids. This chain's CDR3 is CASSFRRDSGFF. DNA for the CDR3: TGTGCCAGCAGCTTTCGCAGGGACAGCGGGTTCTTC.

The chain links TRBV4-3 to TRBJ2-3, with 7 bases aligning to TRBD2. Germline assignment: CDR1 LGHNA and CDR2 YSLEER. The junction had 12 bases not matched to a gene; V was cut back by 4 bases and J by 14 bases. This CDR3 has 13 residues. This CDR3 reads CASSPTGGKPAYF. The CDR3 DNA reads as TGCGCCAGCAGCCCCACGGGGGGAAAACCGGCGTATTTT.

This clonotype was observed a handful of times. The rearrangement links TRBV25-1 to TRBJ2-3, with D unclear. Germline CDR1 reads MGHDK; CDR2 reads SYGVNS. This CDR3 region has 18 residues. Trimming cost V 5 bases and J 0 bases, with 21 bases left between them. The CDR3 bases are TGTGCCAGCAGTCCCTTTGCTAGGACGGGCCCTAGCACAGATACGCAGTATTTT. Protein sequence: CASSPFARTGPSTDTQYF. The full variable domain, with the rest looked up from reference TRBV25-1 and TRBJ2-3, is EADIYQTPRYLVIGTGKKITLECSQTMGHDKMYWYQQDPGMELHLIHYSYGVNSTEKGDLSSESTVSRIRTEHFPLTLESARPSHTSQYLCASSPFARTGPSTDTQYFGPGTRLTVL.

The chain recombines TRBV5-1 with TRBJ2-1; 9 nucleotides line up with TRBD2. The length of the CDR3 is 18 residues. Trimming cost V 4 bases and J 7 bases; bases outside gene matches: 18. The germline gives CDR1 SGHRS, CDR2 YFSETQ. The CDR3 bases are TGCGCCAGCAGCGAACGAACCGGGACTAGCCGCCCAGGGAATGAGCAGTTCTTC. It is translated as CASSERTGTSRPGNEQFF.